The 2 T cell receptor beta chains reported below all come from one sample, sequenced in a study of human T cells and chemical hapten exposure. Sequencing started from total RNA isolated from unfractionated whole blood. TCRdb re-analysed the 5' RACE reads in MiXCR, keeping a single row per CDR3 protein. The table records 80,000 or so distinct CDR3 sequences, around a sixth of them present only once. Receptors originate from a female donor in good health.

At least ten counts were recorded for this clonotype. The rearrangement uses TRBV3-1 and TRBJ2-1; either TRBD1 or TRBD2 may fit D (5 bases each). Germline-derived CDR1 and CDR2 are LGHDT and YNNKEL (reference sequence). V was shortened by 0 bases and J by 7 bases, with 13 bases between the two germline ends. The CDR3 spans 15 residues. DNA of the CDR3: TGTGCCAGCAGCCAAGAGGGACGGGCGAGGAATGAGCAGTTCTTC. Its protein is CASSQEGRARNEQFF.

This clonotype was observed a single time. The chain links TRBV6-5 to TRBJ1-5; no clear D gene. The germline gives CDR1 MNHEY, CDR2 SVGAGI. The CDR3 loop spans 14 amino acids. The V end was cut by 5 bases, the J end by 4 bases, with 12 bases between. CDR3 nucleotides: TGTGCCAGCAGTCTGGACCATTTAAATCAGCCCCAGCATTTT. It translates to CASSLDHLNQPQHF.